The present entry profiles one TCR beta chain with its context. Its antigen is unknown. The record has no base qualities; no much larger clone is one base away. TCRbeta CDR3 regions were amplified from genomic DNA using the immunoSEQ Assay, a bias-controlled multiplex PCR. The authors' pipeline ran thus. Within the assay, amplification of reference gene primers was used to estimate how many nucleated cells each sample contained. To quantify the absolute abundance of each unique TCRbeta CDR3 rearrangement, sequence reads were collapsed and filtered. Productive Simpson clonality was computed per sample as the square root of Simpson's diversity index over productive rearrangements. TCRdb re-hosts the immuneACCESS table, in-frame sequences only. Its copies lack some clones; in the studies checked, an unresolved V gene accounts for under half of them, and the cause for the rest is not known. V and J calls and clone size are given by that table; D and trimming were obtained from the DNA. The table for this sample lists roughly 170,000 clones; around 80% of them were counted only once. Together, the top ten hold roughly 7% of the sample.

Collaborating institutions collected whole blood in K2EDTA tubes following their own protocols. For TCRbeta analysis, collaborator samples were shipped as frozen whole blood, as isolated PBMCs, or as DNA extracted from either sample type. The sample comes from a study of blood T cell repertoires in COVID-19 (dated by TCRdb to about 2020). In the study overall: Collaborator samples came from the United States, Italy and Spain and covered acute and convalescent phases of COVID-19. The repertoires were released in a freely available public database meant as a resource for research on the immune response to SARS-CoV-2. Where available, HLA class I and class II types were taken from metadata supplied by the sample provider and were not determined by assay-based typing. The material from the prospective study consisted of cDNA or gDNA derived from T cells, B-cell-depleted T cells, or PBMCs. Nearly every sample came with metadata listing a de-identified subject ID, COVID-19 status, age in years and sex. Samples came from the ongoing ImmuneRACE study (first 160 participants) plus 1,254 subjects from 6 global collaborators. The dataset comprised deeply sampled blood TCRbeta repertoires from subjects exposed to, actively infected with, or recovered from COVID-19.

Looking up the germline V gene (reference sequence) yields CDR1 SEHNR and CDR2 FQNEAQ. The CDR3 contains 16 residues, cysteine and phenylalanine counted. The DNA shown is the 48-base CDR3, in frame from base 1. Trimming leaves V shorter by 5 bases and J shorter by 7 bases, with the junction holding 11 bases beyond the gene matches. Study-wide findings and limitations: Clinical and demographic metadata were provided uncurated, with the amount varying by source and participant.

The source of this sequence is a human donor in a cohort sampled during active COVID-19. The receptor chain draws on TRBV7-9 and TRBJ2-1; TRBD2 aligns with 10 central bases. The material sequenced was peripheral blood. The CDR3 corresponds to CASSPSGGALGNEQFF. The nucleotides read TGTGCCAGCAGCCCCAGCGGGGGGGCCCTGGGGAATGAGCAGTTCTTC.